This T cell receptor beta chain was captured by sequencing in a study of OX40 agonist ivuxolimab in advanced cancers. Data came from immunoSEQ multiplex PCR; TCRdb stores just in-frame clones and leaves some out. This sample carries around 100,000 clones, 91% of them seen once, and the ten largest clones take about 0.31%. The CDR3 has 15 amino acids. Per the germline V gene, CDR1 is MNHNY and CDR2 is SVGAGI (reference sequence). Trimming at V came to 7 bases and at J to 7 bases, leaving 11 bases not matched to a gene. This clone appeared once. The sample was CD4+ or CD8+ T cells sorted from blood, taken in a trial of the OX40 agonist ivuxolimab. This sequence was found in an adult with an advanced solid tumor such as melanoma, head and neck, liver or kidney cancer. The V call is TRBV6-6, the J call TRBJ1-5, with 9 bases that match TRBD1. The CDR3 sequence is CASKDSQGAGQPQHF. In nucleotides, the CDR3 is TGTGCCAGCAAGGATTCACAGGGGGCTGGGCAGCCCCAGCATTTT.